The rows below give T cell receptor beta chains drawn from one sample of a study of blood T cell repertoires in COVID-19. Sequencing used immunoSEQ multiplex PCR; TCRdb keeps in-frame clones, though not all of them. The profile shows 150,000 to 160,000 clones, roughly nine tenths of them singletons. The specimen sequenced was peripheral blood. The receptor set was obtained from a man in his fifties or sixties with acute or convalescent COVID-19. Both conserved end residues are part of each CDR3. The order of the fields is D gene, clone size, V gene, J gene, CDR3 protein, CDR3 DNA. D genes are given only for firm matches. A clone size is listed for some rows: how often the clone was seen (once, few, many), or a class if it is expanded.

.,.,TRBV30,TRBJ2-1,CAWSGLSYNEQFF,TGTGCCTGGAGTGGACTATCCTACAATGAGCAGTTCTTC
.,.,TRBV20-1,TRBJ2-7,CSASPGITYEQYF,TGCAGTGCTAGTCCAGGGATTACCTACGAGCAGTACTTC
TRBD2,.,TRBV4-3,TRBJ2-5,CASSQLAGGMGSQETQYF,TGCGCCAGCAGCCAACTAGCGGGGGGGATGGGGTCCCAAGAGACCCAGTACTTC
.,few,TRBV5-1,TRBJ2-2,CASSLGFGAGNTGELFF,TGCGCCAGCAGCTTGGGGTTTGGGGCAGGGAACACCGGGGAGCTGTTTTTT
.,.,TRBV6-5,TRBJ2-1,CASNLRVYNEQFF,TGTGCCAGCAACCTCAGGGTCTACAATGAGCAGTTCTTC
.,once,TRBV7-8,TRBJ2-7,CASSPPAGDEQYF,TGTGCCAGCAGCCCCCCCGCGGGTGACGAGCAGTACTTC
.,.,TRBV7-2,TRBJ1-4,CASSWGVGQNEKLFF,TGTGCCAGCAGCTGGGGGGTGGGTCAGAATGAAAAACTGTTTTTT
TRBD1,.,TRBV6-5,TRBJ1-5,CASKIQGGSNQPQHF,TGTGCCAGCAAGATACAGGGGGGAAGCAATCAGCCCCAGCATTTT
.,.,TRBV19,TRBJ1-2,CASSLRLTATNNYGYTF,TGTGCCAGTAGTCTACGACTGACAGCAACTAATAACTATGGCTACACCTTC
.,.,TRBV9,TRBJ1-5,CASSSTGGAQPQHF,TGTGCCAGCAGTTCAACGGGGGGGGCTCAGCCCCAGCATTTT
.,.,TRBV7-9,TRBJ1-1,CASSRQEVEAFF,TGTGCCAGCAGCCGACAGGAGGTCGAAGCTTTCTTT
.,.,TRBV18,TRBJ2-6,CASSPDNSGANVLTF,TGTGCCAGCTCACCGGACAACTCTGGGGCCAACGTCCTGACTTTC
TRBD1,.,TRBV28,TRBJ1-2,CASTPETGGAGGYTF,TGTGCCAGCACTCCCGAGACAGGGGGCGCGGGTGGCTACACCTTC